The T cell receptor beta chain described here comes from a study of blood T cell repertoires in COVID-19. For the study at large: PBMCs, B-cell-depleted T cells, or T cells provided the cDNA or gDNA that made up the material.

The CDR3 runs 13 residues. Germline V gene data show CDR1 as SNHLY and CDR2 as FYNNEI. The germline V and J ends were trimmed by 2 bases and 3 bases, with 5 bases remaining between them. This table comes from immunoSEQ multiplex PCR, and its TCRdb copy is limited to in-frame clones, with some not included. Found here are under 100,000 clones, roughly 89% of them singletons; the top ten hold 6.5% to 8.5%. The source is a man in his thirties or forties with acute or convalescent COVID-19. The sequenced sample consisted of peripheral blood. V usage is TRBV2 and J usage is TRBJ1-5; D unclear. CDR3 sequence reads: CASSETPNQPQHF. The CDR3 nucleotides read TGTGCCAGCAGTGAAACACCCAATCAGCCCCAGCATTTT. Drawing the rest from reference TRBV2 and TRBJ1-5, the complete variable domain is EPEVTQTPSHQVTQMGQEVILRCVPISNHLYFYWYRQILGQKVEFLVSFYNNEISEKSEIFDDQFSVERPDGSNFTLKIRSTKLEDSAMYFCASSETPNQPQHFGDGTRLSIL.